The 3 T cell receptor beta chains presented below share a single source sample, sequenced in a study of T-cell reconstitution after alpha-beta-depleted transplantation in children. Researchers prepared the TCRbeta library using unique molecular identifiers, the study reports. Via MiXCR, TCRdb re-called the PCR reads, giving one row per CDR3 protein. The table lists roughly 180,000 distinct CDR3 sequences, 11% of them singletons. Here the sequenced sample was PBMCs, taken before TCRalphabeta/CD19-depleted stem cell transplant. The receptors were gathered from a boy between 2 and 10 years old with acute myeloid leukemia, due to receive a stem cell transplant.

This clonotype was detected ten times or more. The J gene is TRBJ2-2, the V gene TRBV5-1; either TRBD1 or TRBD2 may fit D (5 bases each). V was trimmed by 0 bases and J by 5 bases, leaving 11 bases between them. CDR1 is SGHRS, CDR2 YFSETQ, per germline. CDR3 length: 15 amino acids. CDR3 loop: CASSLGDPGTGELFF. The CDR3 nucleotides are TGCGCCAGCAGCTTGGGGGACCCCGGGACCGGGGAGCTGTTTTTT.

This clonotype came up many times. The chain joins TRBV12-3 or TRBV12-4 to TRBJ1-2; 8 nucleotides line up with TRBD1. Trimming took 1 base from V and 4 from J; bases not matched to a gene: 5. This CDR3 region has 15 residues. CDR3 region: CASSLGDRSFYGYTF. For the CDR3, the DNA is TGTGCCAGCAGTTTAGGGGACAGGTCTTTCTATGGCTACACCTTC.

In this sample, this clonotype turned up many times. This chain links TRBV7-2 with TRBJ2-3; D is possibly TRBD1 (5 bases). This CDR3 has 14 amino acids. CDR1 is SGHTA and CDR2 is FQGNSA in the germline V gene. V was cut by 7 bases and J by 0 bases, with 11 bases left in between. DNA of the CDR3: TGTGCCAGCAAGTCAGGGCCCAGCACAGATACGCAGTATTTT. Encoded protein: CASKSGPSTDTQYF.